The 16 T cell receptor beta chains in this list originate from one sample, sequenced in a study of T cell changes during pregnancy in multiple sclerosis. The method was immunoSEQ multiplex PCR; TCRdb's version includes in-frame clones alone and lacks a portion of them. Among tens of thousands of clones listed, about 93% were seen once. This sample comprised CD4+ T cells from peripheral blood mononuclear cells, obtained before pregnancy. These receptors all stem from a female donor with multiple sclerosis, enrolled in a pregnancy study.

The chain employs TRBV2 and TRBJ1-2; D not certain. Germline-derived CDR1 and CDR2 are SNHLY and FYNNEI. This CDR3 region has 11 residues. Trimming removed 6 bases from V and 5 bases from J, with 7 bases in between. The CDR3 here is CASRRSYGYTF. The CDR3 DNA reads as TGTGCCAGCAGGAGGTCGTATGGCTACACCTTC.

CDR3 in amino acids: CASSIGTSGISSTDTQYF. CDR3 coding DNA: TGTGCCAGCAGCATCGGGACTAGCGGGATATCTAGCACAGATACGCAGTATTTT. The V gene is TRBV21-1, the J gene TRBJ2-3; whether TRBD2, the table's D call, matches the DNA was not checked. TRBV21-1 is classified as a pseudogene. The CDR3 sequence is 18 residues long.

The rearrangement joins TRBV7-8 to TRBJ2-7; 9 positions agree with TRBD2. The trim removed 4 bases at V and 1 base at J, leaving 8 bases unmatched. This CDR3 comprises 16 residues. Germline V gene sequence: CDR1 SGHVS, CDR2 FQNEAQ. As DNA, the CDR3 is TGTGCCAGCAGCTCGGCCTGGGCGGGAGGGTCCTACGAGCAGTACTTC. Translation: CASSSAWAGGSYEQYF.

J is TRBJ2-7 and V is TRBV28, with no clear D. Germline CDR1 is MDHEN and CDR2 is SYDVKM. The CDR3 extends over 11 amino acids. V gave up 3 bases and J gave up 3 bases, with 3 bases separating them. CDR3 bases: TGTGCCAGCAGTTTCAACTACGAGCAGTACTTC. This codes for CASSFNYEQYF.

This clone was seen once. The rearrangement links TRBV27 to TRBJ2-6; D is unresolved. This CDR3 region has 14 residues. The V gene lost 5 bases and the J gene lost 0 bases, with 5 bases spanning the gap. Germline values: CDR1 MNHEY, CDR2 SMNVEV (reference sequence). As DNA, the CDR3 is TGTGCCAGCAGTCTCTTCTCTGGGGCCAACGTCCTGACTTTC. The encoded protein is CASSLFSGANVLTF.

This chain uses TRBV7-2 with TRBJ1-1, with D perhaps TRBD1 (5 bases). Germline V lookup: CDR1 SGHTA, CDR2 FQGNSA. This CDR3 is built from 16 residues. Trimming removed 2 bases from V and 5 bases from J, with 18 bases in between. CDR3 amino acids: CASSLNDQGWSTEAFF. Here the CDR3 DNA reads TGTGCCAGCAGCTTAAACGACCAGGGTTGGTCGACTGAAGCTTTCTTT.

CDR3: CASSLYPSEKLFF. The DNA for the CDR3 is TGTGCCAGCAGCTTGTATCCGTCTGAAAAACTGTTTTTT. The chain couples TRBV5-4 to TRBJ1-4, with D unclear. CDR3 size: 13 residues. With 1 base removed from V and 7 bases from J, the gap between germline ends came to 8 bases. CDR1 and CDR2 from the germline V gene are SGHNT and YYREEE (reference sequence).

The chain carries TRBV19 and TRBJ2-7; 7 bases are a match to TRBD1. CDR1 and CDR2 (germline): LNHDA, SQIVND (reference sequence). This CDR3 has 16 residues. V lost 6 bases to trimming and J lost 2 bases; unmatched junction nucleotides: 13. CDR3 sequence reads: CASSLSGTDFTYEQYF. The CDR3 coding sequence is TGTGCCAGTAGCCTATCCGGGACAGACTTCACCTACGAGCAGTACTTC.

V and J are TRBV5-1 and TRBJ2-1; D not certain. The CDR3 has 15 amino acids. Trimming stripped 0 bases from V and 0 bases from J, with 7 bases between. Per the germline V gene, CDR1 is SGHRS and CDR2 is YFSETQ. The CDR3 region has the DNA TGCGCCAGCAGCTTGGACGAGAGCTCCTACAATGAGCAGTTCTTC. This encodes CASSLDESSYNEQFF.

The chain recombines TRBV30 with TRBJ1-5; 9 nucleotides agree with TRBD1. V was clipped by 5 bases and J by 1 base; unmatched bases: 9. The CDR3 is 16 residues long. The germline gives CDR1 GTSNPN, CDR2 SVGIG (reference sequence). The CDR3 here is CAWAKQGAISNQPQHF. DNA for the CDR3: TGTGCCTGGGCAAAACAGGGGGCTATCAGCAATCAGCCCCAGCATTTT.

The chain joins TRBV10-1 to TRBJ2-1, with 14 bases that match TRBD2. V lost 4 bases to trimming and J lost 4 bases; unmatched junction nucleotides: 15. This CDR3 is built from 20 residues. Germline lookup yields CDR1 WNHNN and CDR2 SYGVQD (reference sequence). The CDR3 protein is CASSANPGTSGSLGYNEQFF. The DNA of the CDR3 is TGCGCCAGCAGTGCCAACCCTGGGACTAGCGGGAGTCTGGGGTACAATGAGCAGTTCTTC.

The DNA for the CDR3 is TGTGCCAGCACCCGGGGGGCGACAGAAGAGACCCAGTACTTC. It translates to CASTRGATEETQYF. The chain employs TRBV7-9 and TRBJ2-5; possible D gene TRBD2, 7 bases. In germline, CDR1 is SEHNR, CDR2 FQNEAQ (reference sequence). This CDR3 region has 14 residues. The germline V and J ends were trimmed by 7 bases and 3 bases, with 15 bases remaining between them.

This chain uses TRBV7-3 with TRBJ2-7, with a tentative D call TRBD2 (6 bases). CDR3 length equals 13 residues. The germline V and J ends were trimmed by 5 bases and 5 bases, with 13 bases remaining between them. The germline CDR1 and CDR2 sequences are SGHTA and FQGTGA. Written as DNA, the CDR3 is TGTGCCAGCAGCCCTCCCGGGGGACACGAGCAGTACTTC. Translating it yields CASSPPGGHEQYF. Complete variable domain (other parts from reference TRBV7-3 and TRBJ2-7): GAGVSQTPSNKVTEKGKYVELRCDPISGHTALYWYRQSLGQGPEFLIYFQGTGAADDSGLPNDRFFAVRPEGSVSTLKIQRTERGDSAVYLCASSPPGGHEQYFGPGTRLTVT.

A few counts support this clone. The genes are TRBV7-9 and TRBJ1-4, with 9 bases identical to TRBD1. The V and J ends lost 5 bases and 5 bases, in that order; junction bases with no gene match: 3. The CDR3 spans 14 residues. Germline assignment: CDR1 SEHNR and CDR2 FQNEAQ (reference sequence). DNA for the CDR3: TGTGCCAGCAGCACCGGACAGGGGAATGAAAAACTGTTTTTT. As protein: CASSTGQGNEKLFF.

This chain links TRBV18 with TRBJ2-5; the D gene is possibly TRBD2 (7 bases). Germline CDR1 is KGHSH and CDR2 is LQKENI. This CDR3 spans 16 amino acids. V lost 3 bases and J lost 5, with 19 bases in between. The CDR3 loop is CASSPAGASARETQYF. Written as DNA, the CDR3 is TGTGCCAGCTCACCGGCGGGGGCCTCAGCAAGGGAGACCCAGTACTTC.

V and J are TRBV4-3 and TRBJ2-7, with TRBD1 matching over 8 bases. Germline V lookup: CDR1 LGHNA, CDR2 YSLEER. Germline trimming cut 4 bases from V and 3 bases from J; bases unmatched to any gene: 5. This CDR3 comprises 14 residues. The CDR3 nucleotides read TGCGCCAGCAGCCCAGGACAGGGAAGCTACGAGCAGTACTTC. This codes for CASSPGQGSYEQYF.